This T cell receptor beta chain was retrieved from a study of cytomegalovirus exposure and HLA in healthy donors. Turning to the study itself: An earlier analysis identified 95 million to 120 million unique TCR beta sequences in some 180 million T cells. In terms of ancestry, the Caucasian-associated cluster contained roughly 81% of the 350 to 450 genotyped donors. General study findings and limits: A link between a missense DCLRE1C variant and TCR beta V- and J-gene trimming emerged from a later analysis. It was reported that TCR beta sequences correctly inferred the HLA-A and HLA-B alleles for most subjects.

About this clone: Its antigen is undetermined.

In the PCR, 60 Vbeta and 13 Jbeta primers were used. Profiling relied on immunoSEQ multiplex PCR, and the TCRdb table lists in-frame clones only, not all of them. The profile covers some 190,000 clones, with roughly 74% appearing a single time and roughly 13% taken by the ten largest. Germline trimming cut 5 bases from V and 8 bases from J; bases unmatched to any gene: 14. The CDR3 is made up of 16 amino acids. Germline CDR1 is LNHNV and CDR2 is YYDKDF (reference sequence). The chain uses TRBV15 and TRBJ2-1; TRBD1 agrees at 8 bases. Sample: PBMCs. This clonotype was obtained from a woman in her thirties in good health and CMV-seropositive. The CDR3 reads CATSEGTGGSGYEQFF. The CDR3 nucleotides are TGTGCCACCAGCGAAGGAACAGGGGGGTCGGGTTATGAGCAGTTCTTC.